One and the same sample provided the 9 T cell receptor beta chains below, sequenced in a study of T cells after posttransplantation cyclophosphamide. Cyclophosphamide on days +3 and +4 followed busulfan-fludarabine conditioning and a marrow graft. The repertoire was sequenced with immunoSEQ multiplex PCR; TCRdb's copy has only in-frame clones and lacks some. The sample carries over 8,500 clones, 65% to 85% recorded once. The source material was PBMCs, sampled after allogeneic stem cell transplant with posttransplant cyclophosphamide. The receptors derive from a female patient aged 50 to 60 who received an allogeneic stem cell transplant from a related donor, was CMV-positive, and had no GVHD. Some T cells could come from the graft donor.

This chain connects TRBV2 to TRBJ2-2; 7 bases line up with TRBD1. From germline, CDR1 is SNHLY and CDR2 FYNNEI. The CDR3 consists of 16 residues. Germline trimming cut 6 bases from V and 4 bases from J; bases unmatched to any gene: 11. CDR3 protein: CASRHWVGQLTGELFF. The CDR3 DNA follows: TGTGCCAGCAGGCATTGGGTGGGACAGCTCACCGGGGAGCTGTTTTTT.

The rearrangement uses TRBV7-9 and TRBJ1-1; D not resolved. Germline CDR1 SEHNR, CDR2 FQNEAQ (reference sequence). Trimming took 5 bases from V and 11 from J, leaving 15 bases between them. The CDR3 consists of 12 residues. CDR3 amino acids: CASSSIVRWAFF. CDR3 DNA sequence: TGTGCCAGCAGCAGCATTGTCAGGTGGGCTTTCTTT. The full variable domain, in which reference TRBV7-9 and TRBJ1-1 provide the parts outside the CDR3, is DTGVSQNPRHKITKRGQNVTFRCDPISEHNRLYWYRQTLGQGPEFLTYFQNEAQLEKSRLLSDRFSAERPKGSFSTLEIQRTEQGDSAMYLCASSSIVRWAFFGQGTRLTVV.

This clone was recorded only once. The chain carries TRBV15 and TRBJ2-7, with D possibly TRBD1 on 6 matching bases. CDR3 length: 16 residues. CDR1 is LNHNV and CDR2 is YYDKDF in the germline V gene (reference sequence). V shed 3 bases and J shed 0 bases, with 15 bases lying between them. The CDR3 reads CATSRLRTAFSYEQYF. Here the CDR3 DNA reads TGTGCCACCAGCAGGCTTAGGACAGCCTTCTCCTACGAGCAGTACTTC.

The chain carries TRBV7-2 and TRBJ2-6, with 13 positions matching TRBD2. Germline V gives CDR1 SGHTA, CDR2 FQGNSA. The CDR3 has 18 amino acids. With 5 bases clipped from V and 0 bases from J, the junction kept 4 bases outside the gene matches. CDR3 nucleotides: TGTGCCAGCAGCGTAACTAGCGGGGGGGGCTCTGGGGCCAACGTCCTGACTTTC. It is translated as CASSVTSGGGSGANVLTF.

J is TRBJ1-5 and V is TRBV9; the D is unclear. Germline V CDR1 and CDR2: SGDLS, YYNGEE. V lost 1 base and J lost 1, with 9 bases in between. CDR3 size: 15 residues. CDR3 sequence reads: CASSVFGESNQPQHF. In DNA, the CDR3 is TGTGCCAGCAGCGTATTTGGAGAGAGCAATCAGCCCCAGCATTTT.

In DNA form, the CDR3 reads TGTGCCTGGAATCTTCTGGGGCAGGGTAACACTGAAGCTTTCTTT. Translating it yields CAWNLLGQGNTEAFF. This chain links TRBV30 with TRBJ1-1, with D possibly TRBD1 on 5 matching bases. V lost 4 bases and J 2 bases, leaving 17 bases between the germline ends. The CDR3 sequence is 15 residues long. Looked up from germline, CDR1 is GTSNPN and CDR2 is SVGIG (reference sequence).

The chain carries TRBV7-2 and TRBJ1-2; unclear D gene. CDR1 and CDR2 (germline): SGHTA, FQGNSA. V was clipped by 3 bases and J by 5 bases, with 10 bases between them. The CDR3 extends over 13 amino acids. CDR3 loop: CASSFFPVYGYTF. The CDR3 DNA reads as TGTGCCAGCAGCTTTTTCCCAGTATATGGCTACACCTTC.

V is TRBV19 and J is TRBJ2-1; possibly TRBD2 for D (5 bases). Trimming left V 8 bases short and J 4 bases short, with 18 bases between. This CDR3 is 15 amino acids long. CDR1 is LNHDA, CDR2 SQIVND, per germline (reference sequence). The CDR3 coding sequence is TGTGCCAGTGGACCGAGGGTTGCTTATTACAATGAGCAGTTCTTC. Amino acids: CASGPRVAYYNEQFF.

CDR3 protein: CASSFGAGGLGNTIYF. As DNA, the CDR3 is TGTGCCAGCAGCTTTGGAGCGGGGGGCTTAGGAAACACCATATATTTT. The rearrangement uses TRBV11-2 and TRBJ1-3; maybe TRBD1 (6 bases). Trimming removed 3 bases from V and 4 bases from J, with 16 bases in between. The CDR3 contains 16 residues. Germline assignment: CDR1 SGHAT and CDR2 FQNNGV.